Below, one TCR beta chain is given with its context. As yet, its antigen is unknown. This sample is part of a study of shared clonotypes between healthy human individuals. Study outcomes and limitations: Naive subsets typically showed greater estimated richness than memory subsets.

Trimming cost V 0 bases and J 1 base, with 13 bases left between them. Germline CDR1 and CDR2: SGDLS and YYNGEE. This CDR3 contains 16 residues. This table comes from immunoSEQ multiplex PCR, and its TCRdb copy is limited to in-frame clones, with some not included. The sample carries about 2 million clones, 90% to 95% recorded once. The source of this sequence is a man aged 18 to 29 in good health. This chain uses TRBV9 with TRBJ2-5; D not certain. The specimen sequenced was naive CD4+ T cells sorted from blood. Subset reported: CD45RA+ positively selected. The CDR3 protein is CASSVGTASAQETQYF. CDR3 sequence (DNA): TGTGCCAGCAGCGTAGGCACAGCCTCAGCCCAAGAGACCCAGTACTTC.